This T cell receptor beta chain was captured in a study of T cells in localized non-small cell lung cancer. The germline V and J ends were trimmed by 6 bases and 5 bases, with 20 bases remaining between them. The CDR3 has 16 amino acids. Germline V gene lookup returns CDR1 MNHEY and CDR2 SMNVEV (reference sequence). Concerning this clone: What it binds is not known.

General observations from the study: Researchers found a median approximately 55 of the top 100 tumor clones in adjacent lung. Longer overall survival was seen with higher T cell density measured in blood.

The data were produced by immunoSEQ multiplex PCR, yet TCRdb's version contains in-frame clones alone and is incomplete. The sample lists around 91,000 clones; approximately 88% were seen once. The TCR was taken from a man aged 35 to 69 with stage I squamous cell lung carcinoma. The specimen was peripheral blood, collected before any cancer treatment. J is TRBJ2-1 and V is TRBV27; a possible D gene is TRBD1 (5 bases). The DNA for the CDR3 is TGTGCCAGCAGCCCAACTGGGGCCAACTTCCACAATGAGCAGTTCTTC. It codes for CASSPTGANFHNEQFF.